This T cell receptor beta chain originates from a study of blood T cell repertoires in COVID-19. Background on the study: There were acute and convalescent COVID-19 samples, and they came from the United States, Italy and Spain. In each case, the material was cDNA or gDNA derived from T cells, B-cell-depleted T cells, or PBMCs.

Trimming cost V 5 bases and J 9 bases; bases outside gene matches: 7. Germline values: CDR1 MDHEN, CDR2 SYDVKM. The CDR3 is 14 residues long. Per the original methods: By means of reference gene primer amplification, nucleated cell counts were estimated. The data were produced by immunoSEQ multiplex PCR, yet TCRdb's version contains in-frame clones alone and is incomplete. D and trimming were read from the DNA, whereas the V and J calls and clone size are those reported in that table. This sample carries approximately 90,000 clones, 85% of them seen once, and the ten largest clones take 38%. This chain uses TRBV28 with TRBJ1-4; 9 bases fit TRBD1. Sequencing was done on a sample of peripheral blood. The sequence was collected from a man at least 80 years old with acute or convalescent COVID-19. CDR3 in amino acids: CASSPGTGYKKLFF. Here the CDR3 DNA reads TGTGCCAGCAGTCCCGGGACAGGGTATAAAAAACTGTTTTTT.